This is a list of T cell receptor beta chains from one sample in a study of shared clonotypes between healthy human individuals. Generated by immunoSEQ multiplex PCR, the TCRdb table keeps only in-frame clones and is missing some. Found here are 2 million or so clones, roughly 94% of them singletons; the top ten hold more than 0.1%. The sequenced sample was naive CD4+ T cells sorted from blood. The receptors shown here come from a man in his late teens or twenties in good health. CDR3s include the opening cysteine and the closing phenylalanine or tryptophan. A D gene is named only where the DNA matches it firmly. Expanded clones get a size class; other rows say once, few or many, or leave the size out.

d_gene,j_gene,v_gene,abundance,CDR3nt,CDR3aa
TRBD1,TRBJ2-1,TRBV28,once,TGTGCCAGCAGCCCCGGGACAGGGGAATACAATGAGCAGTTCTTC,CASSPGTGEYNEQFF
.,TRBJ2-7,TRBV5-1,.,TGCGCCAGCAGCCCCAGGGTTTTAGCTTGGGAGCAGTACTTC,CASSPRVLAWEQYF
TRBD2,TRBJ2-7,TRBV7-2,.,TGTGCCACCGGGAGGGCCCTCCTCGAGCAGTACTTC,CATGRALLEQYF
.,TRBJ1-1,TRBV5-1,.,TGCGCCAGCAGCTACCAGGGAAACACTGAAGCTTTCTTT,CASSYQGNTEAFF
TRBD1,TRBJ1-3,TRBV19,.,TGTGCCAGTAAAGACCAGCCCTGGACAGGGGGCTCTGGAAACACCATATATTTT,CASKDQPWTGGSGNTIYF
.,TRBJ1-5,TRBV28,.,TGTGCCAGCAGTTTTCGGCAGACGCTGGGCAATCAGCCCCAGCATTTT,CASSFRQTLGNQPQHF
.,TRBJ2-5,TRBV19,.,TGTGCCAGTAGTAGACCGTTTGGCAGGTTCCAAGAGACCCAGTACTTC,CASSRPFGRFQETQYF
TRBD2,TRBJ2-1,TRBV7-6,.,TGTGCCAGCAGCTTAATTACTCTAGCGGGGAATGAGCAGTTCTTC,CASSLITLAGNEQFF
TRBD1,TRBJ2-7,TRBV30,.,TGTGCCTGGAGCGTCCTCGGGACAGGGCATAACGAGCAGTACTTC,CAWSVLGTGHNEQYF
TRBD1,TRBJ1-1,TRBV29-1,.,TGCAGCGTGGAACAGGGGGTTCGGGCTTTCTTT,CSVEQGVRAFF
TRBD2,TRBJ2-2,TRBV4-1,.,TGCGCCTCCCAAGTCGGGGGGGGCACCGGGGAGCTGTTTTTT,CASQVGGGTGELFF
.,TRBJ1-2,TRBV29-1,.,TGCAGCGTTGAAGAATTCTACGGAGGCCCCGGGACGGTCTATGGCTACACCTTC,CSVEEFYGGPGTVYGYTF
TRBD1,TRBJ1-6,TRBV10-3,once,TGTGCCATCAGTGGGGACAGGTCTTCACCCCTCCACTTT,CAISGDRSSPLHF
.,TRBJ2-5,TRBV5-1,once,TGCGCCAGCAGCTTGGGGCCGGGACCCGGGGAAGAGACCCAGTACTTC,CASSLGPGPGEETQYF
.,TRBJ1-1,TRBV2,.,TGTGCCAGCAGTAACCGGGACCCCCGGGTCGACACTGAAGCTTTCTTT,CASSNRDPRVDTEAFF
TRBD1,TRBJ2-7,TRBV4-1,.,TGCGCCAGCAGCCGAGGGACAGCTACCTACGAGCAGTACTTC,CASSRGTATYEQYF
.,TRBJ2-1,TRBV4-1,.,TGTGCCAGCAGCCCGGACTCCTACAATGAGCAGTTCTTC,CASSPDSYNEQFF
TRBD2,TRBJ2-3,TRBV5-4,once,TGTGCCAGCAGCTTTTTTCTAGCGGGGGAGTCAGATACGCAGTATTTT,CASSFFLAGESDTQYF
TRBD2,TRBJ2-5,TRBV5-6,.,TGTGCCAGCAGCTTGGCCGCGGGGACTAGCGGGAAGAAGACCCAGTACTTC,CASSLAAGTSGKKTQYF
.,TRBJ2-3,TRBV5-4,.,TGTGCCAGCAGCCCACGGGAATCGGATACGCAGTATTTT,CASSPRESDTQYF
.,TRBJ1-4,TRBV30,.,TGTGCCTGGACCCAGGGGAGGGGCGCCCGAGAAAAACTGTTTTTT,CAWTQGRGAREKLFF
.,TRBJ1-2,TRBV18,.,TGTGCCAGCTCACCGACCGAGACGGGGGGTTATGGCTACACCTTC,CASSPTETGGYGYTF
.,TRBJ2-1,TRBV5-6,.,TGTGCCAGCAAGTATCGCGGGGGCCTTTCAAATGAGCAGTTCTTC,CASKYRGGLSNEQFF
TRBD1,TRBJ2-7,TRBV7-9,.,TGTGCCAGCAGCTTGAAGGGACAGGGGGCTCCCTACGAACAGTACTTC,CASSLKGQGAPYEQYF
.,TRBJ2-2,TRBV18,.,TGTGCCAGCTCTGGACCTGTAGACCCCGGGGAGCTGTTTTTT,CASSGPVDPGELFF
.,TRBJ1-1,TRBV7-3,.,TGTGCCAGCAGCCCCATGCCGGGGACTGAAGCTTTCTTT,CASSPMPGTEAFF
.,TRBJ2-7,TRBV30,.,TGTGCCTGGAGTGTACGTTCCGGGGAATCGGGGTACGAGCAGTACTTC,CAWSVRSGESGYEQYF
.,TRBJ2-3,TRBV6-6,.,TGTGCCAGCACAGGGGTTGATACGCAGTATTTT,CASTGVDTQYF
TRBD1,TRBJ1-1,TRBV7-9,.,TGTGCCAGCAGGGCTGGGACAGATGGAGTGAACACTGAAGCTTTCTTT,CASRAGTDGVNTEAFF
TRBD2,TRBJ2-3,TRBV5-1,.,TGCGCCAGCAGCTTGGTAGCGGGAGGGATCACAGATACGCAGTATTTT,CASSLVAGGITDTQYF
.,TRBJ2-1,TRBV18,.,TGTGCCAGCTCATACCGGCCTTACAATGAGCAGTTCTTC,CASSYRPYNEQFF
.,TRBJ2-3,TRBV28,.,TGTGCCAGCAGTCGATACCCAGGGGCTGGAGATACGCAGTATTTT,CASSRYPGAGDTQYF
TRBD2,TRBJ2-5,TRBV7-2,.,TGTGCCAGCAGCTGGGCGGGACTAGCAGGGACATCGCAGACCCAGTACTTC,CASSWAGLAGTSQTQYF
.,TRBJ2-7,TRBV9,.,TGTGCCAGCAGCTTACTAGCCCACGACGAGCAGTACTTC,CASSLLAHDEQYF
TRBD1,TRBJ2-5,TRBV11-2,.,TGTGCCAGCAGCATTAGGGGGACAGAGAGGGATACCCAGTACTTC,CASSIRGTERDTQYF
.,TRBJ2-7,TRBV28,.,TGTGCCAGCAAGACCGTGGGGACCTCCTACGAGCAGTACTTC,CASKTVGTSYEQYF
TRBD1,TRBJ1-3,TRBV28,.,TGTGCCAGCAGTTTACTGGGCAGGGGGCTCGGCACCATATATTTT,CASSLLGRGLGTIYF
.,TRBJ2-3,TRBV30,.,TGTGCCTGGGCTATAGCAGGCACAGATACGCAGTATTTT,CAWAIAGTDTQYF
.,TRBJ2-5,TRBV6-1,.,TGTGCCAGCAGTGAAGACAGGGGACTAGAGACCCAGTACTTC,CASSEDRGLETQYF
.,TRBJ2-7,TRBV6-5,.,TGTGCCAGCAGGGGGCTGGACCGCGGTTCCTACGAGCAGTACTTC,CASRGLDRGSYEQYF
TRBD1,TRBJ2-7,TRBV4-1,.,TGCGCCAGCAGTGTCCGGTGGACAGGGGGCGAGCAGTACTTC,CASSVRWTGGEQYF
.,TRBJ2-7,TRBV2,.,TGTGCCAGCAGTGCCTCAGGGGGGGAGCAGTACTTC,CASSASGGEQYF
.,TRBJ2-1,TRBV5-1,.,TGCGCCAGCAGCTTGACAGTCCAGAGCTCCTACAATGAGCAGTTCTTC,CASSLTVQSSYNEQFF
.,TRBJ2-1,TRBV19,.,TGTGCCAGTAGCTCCGGGACCCTGACCTACAATGAGCAGTTCTTC,CASSSGTLTYNEQFF
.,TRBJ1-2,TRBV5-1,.,TGCGCCAGCAGCTTGGCGGGGGATGGCTACACCTTC,CASSLAGDGYTF
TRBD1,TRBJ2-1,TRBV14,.,TGTGCCAGCAGCCAGGGGGGACAGGGGTACAATGAGCAGTTCTTC,CASSQGGQGYNEQFF
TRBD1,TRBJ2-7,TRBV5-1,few,TGCGCCAGCAGCCGGGACGGACAGGGGGACTACGAGCAGTACTTC,CASSRDGQGDYEQYF
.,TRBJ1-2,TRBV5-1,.,TGCGCCAGCAGCTTGGACAGGGTGGCCTATGGCTACACCTTC,CASSLDRVAYGYTF
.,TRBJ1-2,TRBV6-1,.,TGTGCCAGCAGAGAAGACACCGTACTGGGCTACACCTTC,CASREDTVLGYTF